The 3 T cell receptor beta chains listed next were all sequenced from one sample in a study of T cell clones after liver transplantation. Sequenced by immunoSEQ multiplex PCR; TCRdb stores in-frame clones only, minus some. The data contain about 60,000 clones, about 70% of them singletons. Sample: CD4+ T cells from blood, taken before liver transplant. The receptors shown here come from a human donor who received a liver transplant.

V and J are TRBV7-2 and TRBJ2-2; 13 positions agree with TRBD2. V lost 5 bases to trimming and J lost 4 bases; unmatched junction nucleotides: 7. The CDR3 is 17 residues long. Per the germline V gene, CDR1 is SGHTA and CDR2 is FQGNSA. The CDR3 DNA reads TGTGCCAGCAGCCCCTCACTAGCGGGGGGGGGCACCGGGGAGCTGTTTTTT. Protein: CASSPSLAGGGTGELFF.

The genes are TRBV28 and TRBJ1-5, with 11 bases identical to TRBD1. J was trimmed by 2 bases and V by 5 bases; bases with no gene match: 5. CDR3 size: 16 residues. Germline CDR1 reads MDHEN; CDR2 reads SYDVKM. The CDR3 bases are TGTGCCAGCAGTGAGGGGACAGGGGGGCGCAATCAGCCCCAGCATTTT. Its translation: CASSEGTGGRNQPQHF.

The gene calls are TRBV20-1 and TRBJ2-3; tentative D call: TRBD1 (6 bases). The CDR3 is made up of 11 amino acids. V was shortened by 4 bases and J by 5 bases, with 7 bases between the two germline ends. Per the germline V gene, CDR1 is DFQATT and CDR2 is SNEGSKA (reference sequence). The CDR3 DNA is TGCAGTGCTACAGGGGTAGATACGCAGTATTTT. Amino acid sequence: CSATGVDTQYF.